This T cell receptor beta chain was profiled in a study of CXCR3-negative and CXCR3-positive naive CD8 T cells. Whole-study context: Some 140 million TRB reads were obtained in total, which works out to about 1.5 +/- 0.3 million per library.

5' RACE that incorporated UMI labels was used to prepare the TRB cDNA libraries. TCRdb re-called the 5' RACE reads and shows each CDR3 protein once, DNA omitted. Recorded for this sample: 45,000 to 75,000 distinct CDR3 sequences. With respect to this clonotype: Its antigen is as yet unknown.

In germline, CDR1 is SQVTM, CDR2 ANQGSEA. CDR3 length equals 13 residues. Overall study findings and caveats: In naive cells, CXCR3-negative and CXCR3-positive subsets had similar TRBV-TRBJ usage; memory cells differed.

Each CD8+ T cell subset was flow-sorted in triplicate. Every sort contained approximately 290,000 cells. CD45RO-CCR7+CD27+CD95- expression identified naive CD8+ T cells. Sequencing was carried out using naive CXCR3- CD8+ T cells from blood. Described subset: CD45RO-CCR7+CD27+CD95- naive CD8+ T cells lacking CXCR3 (TNR3-). The rearrangement joins TRBV29-1 to TRBJ1-2; TCRdb calls TRBD1, which cannot be checked without DNA. This receptor was taken from a human donor in good health. Some clones in this sample may be carry-over from other donors' samples. The CDR3 is CSVRDSINYGYTF.